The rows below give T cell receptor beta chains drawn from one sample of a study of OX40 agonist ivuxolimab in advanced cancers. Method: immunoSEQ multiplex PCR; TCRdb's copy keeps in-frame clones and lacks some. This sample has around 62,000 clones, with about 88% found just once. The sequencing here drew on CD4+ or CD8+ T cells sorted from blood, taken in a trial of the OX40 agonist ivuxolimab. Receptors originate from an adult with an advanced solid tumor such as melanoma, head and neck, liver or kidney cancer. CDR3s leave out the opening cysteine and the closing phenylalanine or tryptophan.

CDR3: ASSPGLADYNEQF
V: TRBV4-1
J: TRBJ2-1

CDR3: ASSVADRPNEQF
V: TRBV9
J: TRBJ2-1

CDR3: ASSQEDRGWDNEQF
V: TRBV4-2
J: TRBJ2-1

CDR3: AWSNAGTVHDQDTQY
V: TRBV30
J: TRBJ2-3

CDR3: ASSFTGIQPNEKLF
V: TRBV5-1
J: TRBJ1-4

CDR3: ASRLRGITDQPQH
V: TRBV6-6
J: TRBJ1-5

CDR3: ASTTSGNNEQF
V: TRBV28
J: TRBJ2-1

CDR3: ASRPGTATNEKLF
V: TRBV14
J: TRBJ1-4

CDR3: ASSQDNRGNYGYT
V: TRBV14
J: TRBJ1-2

CDR3: AWSIHENTEAF
V: TRBV30
J: TRBJ1-1

CDR3: ASSWGRRTTQETQY
V: TRBV11-2
J: TRBJ2-5

CDR3: SVVQNNEQF
V: TRBV29-1
J: TRBJ2-1

CDR3: ASSSHSGTPLYT
V: TRBV6-5
J: TRBJ1-2

CDR3: ASSPQRGQPNTGELF
V: TRBV7-9
J: TRBJ2-2

CDR3: ASSVTGISGNTIY
V: TRBV5-6
J: TRBJ1-3

CDR3: SVRTPPGGEQF
V: TRBV29-1
J: TRBJ2-1

CDR3: ASSLTTRGNTEAF
V: TRBV7-2
J: TRBJ1-1

CDR3: ASSYGTGGYEQY
V: TRBV19
J: TRBJ2-7

CDR3: SVVAVEARTDTQY
V: TRBV29-1
J: TRBJ2-3

CDR3: ATSVGTGGYEQY
V: TRBV15
J: TRBJ2-7

CDR3: ASRSGENTEAF
V: TRBV5-4
J: TRBJ1-1

CDR3: ASSLVDRGNEKLF
V: TRBV7-6
J: TRBJ1-4

CDR3: ASSPGDRSYNEQF
V: TRBV28
J: TRBJ2-1

CDR3: ASRREGRRNEQF
V: TRBV28
J: TRBJ2-1

CDR3: AISDPDSSYEQY
V: TRBV10-3
J: TRBJ2-7

CDR3: ASSPQGSPPYEQY
V: TRBV7-6
J: .

CDR3: ASSLLGGSSTDTQY
V: TRBV27
J: TRBJ2-3

CDR3: ASSGKAGVGDNEQF
V: TRBV6-4
J: TRBJ2-1

CDR3: ASRGGALGYT
V: TRBV28
J: TRBJ1-2

CDR3: ACYAAEGSETQY
V: TRBV30
J: TRBJ2-5

CDR3: ASSFAQGRRDSHEQY
V: TRBV5-8
J: TRBJ2-7

CDR3: ASRVLEGRNYGYT
V: TRBV27
J: TRBJ1-2

CDR3: ASSRGGNTEAF
V: TRBV9
J: TRBJ1-1

CDR3: ASSYSGGAF
V: TRBV6-5
J: TRBJ1-1

CDR3: ASSPGAPNTEAF
V: TRBV13
J: TRBJ1-1

CDR3: ASSLERYNEQF
V: TRBV5-6
J: TRBJ2-1

CDR3: ASSEGHLGSTDTQY
V: TRBV9
J: TRBJ2-3

CDR3: ASKEGDRETQY
V: TRBV2
J: TRBJ2-5

CDR3: ASSPGGADTQY
V: TRBV7-9
J: TRBJ2-3

CDR3: ASSSSTTSSFPGANVLT
V: TRBV27
J: TRBJ2-6

CDR3: ASSIVGTYNEQF
V: TRBV19
J: TRBJ2-1

CDR3: SVLGSGGPDEQF
V: TRBV29-1
J: .

CDR3: ASSPSGNTEAF
V: TRBV19
J: TRBJ1-1

CDR3: ASSLGNEQF
V: TRBV13
J: TRBJ2-1

CDR3: ASSWTGRMNTEAF
V: TRBV19
J: TRBJ1-1

CDR3: ASSAGTGVYEQF
V: TRBV5-1
J: TRBJ2-1

CDR3: ASSQVQGPQETQY
V: TRBV7-3
J: TRBJ2-5